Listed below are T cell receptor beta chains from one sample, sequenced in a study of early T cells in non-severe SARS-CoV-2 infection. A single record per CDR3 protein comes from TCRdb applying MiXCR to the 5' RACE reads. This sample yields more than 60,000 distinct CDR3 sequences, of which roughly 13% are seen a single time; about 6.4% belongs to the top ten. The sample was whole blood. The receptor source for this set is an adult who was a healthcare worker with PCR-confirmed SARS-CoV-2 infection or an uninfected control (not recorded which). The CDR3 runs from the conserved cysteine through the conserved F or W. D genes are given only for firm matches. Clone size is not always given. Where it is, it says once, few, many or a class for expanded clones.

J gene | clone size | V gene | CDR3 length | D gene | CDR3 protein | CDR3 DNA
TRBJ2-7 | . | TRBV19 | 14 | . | CASSPGISLYEQYF | TGTGCCAGTAGTCCAGGCATCTCCCTTTACGAGCAGTACTTC
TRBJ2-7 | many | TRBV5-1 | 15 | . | CASSLEAGQTYEQYF | TGCGCCAGCAGCTTGGAGGCGGGACAGACCTACGAGCAGTACTTC
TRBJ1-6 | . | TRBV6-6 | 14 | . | CASSPQGTRSPLHF | TGTGCCAGCAGTCCACAGGGTACGCGCTCACCCCTCCACTTT
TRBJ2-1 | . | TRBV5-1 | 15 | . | CASSLALQAYNEQFF | TGCGCCAGCAGCTTGGCCTTACAGGCCTACAATGAGCAGTTCTTC
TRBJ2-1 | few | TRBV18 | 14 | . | CASSPPGNYNEQFF | TGTGCCAGCTCACCTCCCGGGAACTACAATGAGCAGTTCTTC
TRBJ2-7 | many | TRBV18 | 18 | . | CASSPPKSASDQDYEQYF | TGTGCCAGCTCACCACCGAAGTCAGCCTCGGATCAAGACTACGAGCAGTACTTC
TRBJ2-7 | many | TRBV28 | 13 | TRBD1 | CASSPDRAGEQYF | TGTGCCAGCAGTCCCGACAGGGCCGGCGAGCAGTACTTC
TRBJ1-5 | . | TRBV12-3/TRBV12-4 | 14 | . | CASSFTGENQPQHF | TGTGCCAGCAGTTTCACTGGGGAAAATCAGCCCCAGCATTTT
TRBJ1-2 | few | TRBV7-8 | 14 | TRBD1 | CASSSRARGNGYTF | TGTGCCAGCAGCTCGAGGGCCAGGGGGAATGGCTACACCTTC
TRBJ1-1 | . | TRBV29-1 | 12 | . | CSALSGTTEAFF | TGCAGCGCCCTGTCAGGGACCACTGAAGCTTTCTTT
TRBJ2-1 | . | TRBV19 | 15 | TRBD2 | CASSPGGGALNEQFF | TGTGCCAGTAGTCCAGGCGGGGGGGCCCTCAATGAGCAGTTCTTC
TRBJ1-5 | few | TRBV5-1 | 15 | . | CASSLGDLPYQPQHF | TGCGCCAGCAGCTTGGGCGACCTGCCCTATCAGCCCCAGCATTTT
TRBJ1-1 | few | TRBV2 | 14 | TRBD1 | CASSLTQGLTEAFF | TGTGCCAGCAGTTTGACACAGGGGCTCACTGAAGCTTTCTTT
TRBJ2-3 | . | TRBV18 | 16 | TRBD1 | CASSPSRDRMGDTQYF | TGTGCCAGCTCACCTTCCCGGGACAGGATGGGTGATACGCAGTATTTT
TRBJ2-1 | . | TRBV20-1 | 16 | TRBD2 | CSARDVAGVSYNEQFF | TGCAGTGCTAGAGATGTAGCGGGAGTTAGCTACAATGAGCAGTTCTTC
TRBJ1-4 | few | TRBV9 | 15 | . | CASSVRGATNEKLFF | TGTGCCAGCAGCGTTAGGGGCGCAACTAATGAAAAACTGTTTTTT
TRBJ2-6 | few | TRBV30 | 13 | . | CAWRISGANVLTF | TGTGCCTGGAGGATCTCTGGGGCCAACGTCCTGACTTTC
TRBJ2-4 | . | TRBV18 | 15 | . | CASSLAQLAKNIQYF | TGTGCCAGCTCTCTCGCACAGCTAGCCAAAAACATTCAGTACTTC
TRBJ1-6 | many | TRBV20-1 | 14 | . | CSANRASDNSPLHF | TGCAGTGCCAATCGGGCCTCAGATAATTCACCCCTCCACTTT
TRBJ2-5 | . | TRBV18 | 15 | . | CASSPRGTAQETQYF | TGTGCCAGCTCACCACGGGGGACTGCACAAGAGACCCAGTACTTC
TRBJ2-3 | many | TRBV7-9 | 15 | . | CASSLRQTNTDTQYF | TGTGCCAGCAGCTTACGGCAGACCAACACAGATACGCAGTATTTT
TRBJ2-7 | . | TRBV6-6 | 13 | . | CASTGLVSYEQYF | TGTGCCAGTACAGGCCTCGTATCCTACGAGCAGTACTTC
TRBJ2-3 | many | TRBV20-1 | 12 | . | CSAHPQTDTQYF | TGCAGTGCCCATCCCCAGACAGATACGCAGTATTTT
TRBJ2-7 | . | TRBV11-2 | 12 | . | CASLGGTYEQYF | TGTGCCAGCTTGGGCGGTACCTACGAGCAGTACTTC
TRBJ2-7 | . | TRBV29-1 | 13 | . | CSVESTRAGEQYF | TGCAGCGTCGAGAGCACCAGAGCTGGGGAGCAGTACTTC
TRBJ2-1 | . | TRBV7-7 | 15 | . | CASSSSYGQNNEQFF | TGTGCCAGCAGCTCCTCCTATGGACAGAACAATGAGCAGTTCTTC
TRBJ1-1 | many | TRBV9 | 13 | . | CASSPHSRAEAFF | TGTGCCAGCAGCCCGCACTCCCGGGCTGAAGCTTTCTTT
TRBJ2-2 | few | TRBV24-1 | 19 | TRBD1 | CATGEQGDFGGTNTGELFF | TGTGCCACCGGAGAACAGGGGGACTTTGGCGGGACGAACACCGGGGAGCTGTTTTTT
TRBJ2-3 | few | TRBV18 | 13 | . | CASSPGLTDTQYF | TGTGCCAGCTCACCGGGACTCACAGATACGCAGTATTTT
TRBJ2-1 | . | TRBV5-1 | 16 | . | CASSFIGGPSYNEQFF | TGCGCCAGCAGCTTTATCGGAGGTCCCTCCTACAATGAGCAGTTCTTC
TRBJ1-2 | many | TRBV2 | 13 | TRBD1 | CASSVVQGGGYTF | TGTGCCAGCAGTGTAGTACAGGGGGGCGGCTACACCTTC
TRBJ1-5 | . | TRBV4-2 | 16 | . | CASSQDLGDLNQPQHF | TGTGCCAGCAGCCAAGATTTGGGGGACTTAAATCAGCCCCAGCATTTT
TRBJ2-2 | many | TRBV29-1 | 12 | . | CSVDGNTGELFF | TGCAGCGTTGACGGGAACACCGGGGAGCTGTTTTTT
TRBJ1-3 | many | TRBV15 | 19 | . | CATREIRPMTVSSGNTIYF | TGTGCCACCAGAGAAATTAGGCCTATGACAGTCAGCTCTGGAAACACCATATATTTT
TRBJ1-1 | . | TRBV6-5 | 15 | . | CASSYLRGGNAEAFF | TGTGCCAGCAGTTACTTGAGAGGCGGCAACGCTGAAGCTTTCTTT
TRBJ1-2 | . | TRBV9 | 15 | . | CASSVGVGTNYGYTF | TGTGCCAGCAGCGTAGGGGTCGGAACTAACTATGGCTACACCTTC
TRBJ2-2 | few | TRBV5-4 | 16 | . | CASSLTGGAVTGELFF | TGTGCCAGCAGCTTGACCGGGGGCGCGGTCACCGGGGAGCTGTTTTTT
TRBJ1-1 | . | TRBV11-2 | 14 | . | CASSWGRDETEAFF | TGTGCCAGCAGCTGGGGACGTGATGAGACTGAAGCTTTCTTT
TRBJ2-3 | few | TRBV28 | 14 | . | CASSSPGDTDTQYF | TGTGCCAGCAGTTCCCCGGGGGACACAGATACGCAGTATTTT
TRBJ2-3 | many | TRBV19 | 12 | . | CASSIPTDTQYF | TGTGCCAGTAGTATCCCCACAGATACGCAGTATTTT
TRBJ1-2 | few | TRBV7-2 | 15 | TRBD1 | CASSIAGTGLYGYTF | TGTGCCAGCAGCATAGCCGGGACAGGCCTCTATGGCTACACCTTC
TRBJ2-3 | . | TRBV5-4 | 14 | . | CASSLWGGTDTQYF | TGTGCCAGCAGCTTGTGGGGTGGCACAGATACGCAGTATTTT
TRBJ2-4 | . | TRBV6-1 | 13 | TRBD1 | CASRGTEKNIQYF | TGTGCCAGCAGAGGGACAGAAAAAAACATTCAGTACTTC
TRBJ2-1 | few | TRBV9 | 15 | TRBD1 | CASGRDRAFYNEQFF | TGTGCCTCCGGCCGGGACAGGGCTTTCTACAATGAGCAGTTCTTC
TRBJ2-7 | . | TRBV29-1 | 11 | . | CSVADSYEQYF | TGCAGCGTCGCCGACTCCTACGAGCAGTACTTC
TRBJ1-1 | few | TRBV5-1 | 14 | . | CASSLNRENTEAFF | TGCGCCAGCAGCTTGAATAGGGAGAACACTGAAGCTTTCTTT
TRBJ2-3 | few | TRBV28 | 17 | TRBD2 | CASSLRAGGLFTDTQYF | TGTGCCAGCAGTTTAAGAGCGGGAGGGCTTTTCACAGATACGCAGTATTTT
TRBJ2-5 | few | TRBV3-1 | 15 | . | CASSRAGTPQETQYF | TGTGCCAGCAGCCGCGCCGGGACTCCCCAAGAGACCCAGTACTTC